The 15 T cell receptor beta chains presented below share a single source sample, sequenced in a study of T cell repertoires in cytomegalovirus infection. No antigen has been identified for these receptors. A single record per CDR3 protein comes from TCRdb applying MiXCR to the reads. The table lists approximately 590,000 distinct CDR3 sequences, 40% of them singletons, with about 46% in the top ten. Source: cultured PBMCs, taken from culture after CMV antigen stimulation. The receptors stem from a human donor in good health (CMV status not recorded). Some clones in this sample may be carry-over from other donors' samples.

V gene TRBV7-2 combines with J gene TRBJ2-4; 7 bases align to TRBD2. CDR1 is SGHTA and CDR2 is FQGNSA in the germline V gene. The CDR3 covers 17 residues. V dropped 0 bases and J dropped 5; count of bases not matched to a gene: 10. CDR3 sequence (DNA): TGTGCCAGCAGCTTAGCGGCTAACGGGGGAGGGCAAAACATTCAGTACTTC. Protein: CASSLAANGGGQNIQYF.

This chain joins TRBV6-2 or TRBV6-3 and TRBJ2-3; D not certain. CDR1 is MNHEY, CDR2 SVGEGT, per germline. The V end lost 6 bases, the J end lost 2 bases, and 12 bases lay between the germline ends. This CDR3 is 14 amino acids long. The CDR3 DNA follows: TGTGCCAGCAGGACGGACGGAATCACAGATACGCAGTATTTT. This sequence encodes CASRTDGITDTQYF.

V is TRBV6-2 or TRBV6-3 and J is TRBJ2-6; tentatively, D is TRBD1 (6 bases). The CDR3 is made up of 17 amino acids. Trimming left V 5 bases short and J 0 bases short, with 14 bases between. CDR1 and CDR2 from the germline V gene are MNHEY and SVGEGT. DNA for the CDR3: TGTGCCAGCAGTGGCCGGGACATACCCTCTGGGGCCAACGTCCTGACTTTC. Translation: CASSGRDIPSGANVLTF.

CDR3 in amino acids: CSAGRVGQETQYF. CDR3 bases: TGCAGCGCCGGTAGGGTGGGACAAGAGACCCAGTACTTC. The V gene is TRBV20-1, the J gene TRBJ2-5; D gene ambiguous. The CDR3 has 13 residues. Germline lookup yields CDR1 DFQATT and CDR2 SNEGSKA (reference sequence).

This clonotype was counted many times. This rearrangement joins TRBV7-2 to TRBJ1-6, with D unresolved. The CDR3 loop spans 17 amino acids. V lost 7 bases and J lost 0, with 16 bases in between. CDR1 and CDR2 (germline): SGHTA, FQGNSA. DNA of the CDR3: TGTGCCAGCACCCAGGTCCCCCATCTCTCCTATAATTCACCCCTCCACTTT. Its translation: CASTQVPHLSYNSPLHF. The whole variable domain, remainder taken from reference TRBV7-2 and TRBJ1-6, is GAGVSQSPSNKVTEKGKDVELRCDPISGHTALYWYRQSLGQGLEFLIYFQGNSAPDKSGLPSDRFSAERTGGSVSTLTIQRTQQEDSAVYLCASTQVPHLSYNSPLHFGNGTRLTVT.

This clonotype was counted a few times. V gene TRBV7-2 combines with J gene TRBJ1-1; 8 nucleotides agree with TRBD1. CDR1 is SGHTA, CDR2 FQGNSA, per germline. The CDR3 is 12 amino acids. V was pared by 5 bases and J by 7 bases, with 3 bases of the junction left unmatched. CDR3 region: CASSITGGEAFF. The DNA of the CDR3 is TGTGCCAGCAGCATTACAGGGGGTGAAGCTTTCTTT.

The chain recombines TRBV7-2 with TRBJ1-6, with 9 bases lining up with TRBD1. The CDR3 has 17 amino acids. The V gene's germline CDR1 is SGHTA and CDR2 FQGNSA. The trim removed 0 bases at V and 10 bases at J, leaving 10 bases unmatched. The CDR3 protein is CASSLAPGTTGGSPLHF. DNA for the CDR3: TGTGCCAGCAGCTTAGCGCCAGGCACGACAGGGGGGTCACCCCTCCACTTT.

CDR3 region: CASSERLRGTGELFF. The CDR3, as DNA: TGTGCCAGCAGTGAAAGGTTGCGGGGCACCGGGGAGCTGTTTTTT. This chain links TRBV6-1 with TRBJ2-2, with D tentatively TRBD2 (6 bases). This CDR3 comprises 15 residues. Germline CDR1 is MNHNS and CDR2 is SASEGT. V was cut by 2 bases and J by 4 bases, with 11 bases left in between.

There are a few counts of this clonotype. V gene TRBV12-3 or TRBV12-4 combines with J gene TRBJ1-1; tentative D call: TRBD1 (5 bases). There are 14 residues in the CDR3. Trimming shortened V by 5 bases and J by 6 bases, and 16 bases separated the two germline ends. The CDR3 region is CASSTESGTPEAFF. The CDR3 nucleotides are TGTGCCAGCAGTACTGAATCCGGGACCCCTGAAGCTTTCTTT.

This chain connects TRBV29-1 to TRBJ2-7; 11 bases are shared with TRBD1. CDR3 length: 13 amino acids. Germline trimming cut 6 bases from V and 3 bases from J; bases unmatched to any gene: 4. The germline V gene encodes CDR1 SQVTM and CDR2 ANQGSEA. The CDR3 DNA is TGCAGCGTCGGAGGGACAGGGGGCTACGAGCAGTACTTC. Translation: CSVGGTGGYEQYF.

The gene calls are TRBV4-2 and TRBJ2-1; D remains unclear. Germline-derived CDR1 and CDR2 are LGHNA and YNFKEQ. The V end was cut by 0 bases, the J end by 2 bases, with 5 bases between. The CDR3 extends over 14 amino acids. The CDR3 region is CASSQDIPYNEQFF. CDR3 DNA sequence: TGTGCCAGCAGCCAAGATATTCCCTACAATGAGCAGTTCTTC.

This clonotype was found a few times. The rearrangement links TRBV12-3 or TRBV12-4 to TRBJ2-1, with D possibly being TRBD2 (6 bases). The CDR3 has 14 residues. V was shortened by 9 bases and J by 9 bases, with 21 bases between the two germline ends. CDR3 sequence (DNA): TGTGCCAGTGCCGTTCCCGGGAGACGGGTTGAGCAGTTCTTC. This codes for CASAVPGRRVEQFF.

The CDR3 DNA follows: TGTGCCAGCAGTGAAGTGTCCAAGTCAACTAATGAAAAACTGTTTTTT. Translated, it gives CASSEVSKSTNEKLFF. V usage is TRBV25-1 and J usage is TRBJ1-4; D gene uncertain. Germline CDR1 and CDR2: MGHDK and SYGVNS. V lost 2 bases to trimming and J lost 0 bases, with 10 bases between them. The CDR3 covers 16 residues.

This clonotype has only one observation. The genes are TRBV5-1 and TRBJ2-4, with 10 bases identical to TRBD2. The CDR3 totals 16 residues. Per the germline V gene, CDR1 is SGHRS and CDR2 is YFSETQ. V was pared by 7 bases and J by 2 bases, with 9 bases of the junction left unmatched. For the CDR3, the DNA is TGCGCCAGCTCGTGGGTTAGCGGGAGGCCCAAAAACATTCAGTACTTC. This gives the protein CASSWVSGRPKNIQYF.

V usage is TRBV6-2 or TRBV6-3 and J usage is TRBJ2-5, with TRBD2 matching 7 bases. CDR1 is MNHEY, CDR2 SVGEGT, per germline. V lost 4 bases, J lost 5 bases, and 7 bases stayed unmatched. The CDR3 runs 14 residues. The CDR3 nucleotides are TGTGCCAGCAGTTTCGTGCGGGGGTCGGAGACCCAGTACTTC. Amino acids: CASSFVRGSETQYF.